This entry is about one TCR beta chain. This clonotype was counted only a few times. Its recognized antigen is unknown. One base away there is no much larger clone; base qualities are not given. This entry is derived from a study of tumor-infiltrating lymphocytes in primary liver carcinoma (dated by TCRdb to about 2017). Turning to the overall study: Of the five patients (three men and two women, aged 30 to 69 years), four had hepatocellular carcinoma and one had combined HCC and intrahepatic cholangiocarcinoma. The five patients had tumors staged T1-T3 N0M0, with maximum diameters ranging from about 4 to 11 cm. Each sample produced about 3.5 to 7.13 million productive TCRbeta reads, and read depth showed no significant difference between tissue types. Across five regions of each liver tumor, along with adjacent normal tissue and blood, the study brought together TCRbeta repertoire sequencing, expression microarrays and whole-exome sequencing. A total of around 35 specimens from 5 patients, comprising some 25 tumor regions, 5 adjacent noncancerous liver tissues and 5 peripheral blood samples, were covered by TCRbeta repertoire sequencing. The 20 to 30 tumor region samples were profiled with Agilent mRNA microarrays so that TCRbeta repertoire diversity could be related to the local molecular phenotype. Reproducibility between technical replicate repertoires was high, with correlation coefficients above 0.98 and mean shared-clone rates approximately 0.91. What the authors observed across the whole study: Because only the TCR beta chain was sequenced and unpaired alpha chains were not captured, true repertoire diversity is likely underestimated. Only about 7.5-25% of top clones were found in all five regions of a tumor, suggesting spatial heterogeneity of tumor-infiltrating T cells. A significantly larger repertoire fraction was made up by the top 250 clones in tumors than in blood (p = 0.039). Consistent with antigen-driven expansion, pairs of tumor regions showed higher repertoire overlap (mean about 35%) than either tumor-adjacent pairs (approximately 17%) or tumor-blood pairs (about 14%). The study included only four to six patients, and the authors note findings should be validated in a larger study. Comparison of CD4+ and CD8+ T cell repertoires was precluded by the use of bulk unsorted samples.

V is trimmed back by 7 bases and J by 5 bases, and the junction contains 12 bases that no gene match accounts for. In the germline V gene, CDR1 corresponds to SQVTM and CDR2 to ANQGSEA. From cysteine to phenylalanine, the CDR3 is 14 amino acids long. Only the CDR3 region is kept as DNA, spanning 42 bases read in frame from base 1. Total RNA and DNA were co-extracted without cell sorting from approximately 20-30 mg of bulk tissue using the AllPrep DNA/RNA mini kit. Between late 2015 and early 2016, about five patients in China with histopathologically diagnosed primary liver carcinoma had their tumors surgically resected. Chronic HBV infection was present in the patients, and the patients were treatment-naive at sampling. Five spatially separated regions were sampled per tumor: superior, inferior, left-lateral and right-lateral poles, plus the tumor centre. Histology showed that every tumor sample contained more than 80% viable tumor cells. Each fresh piece of tumor and adjacent tissue was cut in two, with one half stored in RNAlater at -80 degrees C and the other half sent for histology.

A constant-region primer and ProtoScript II reverse transcriptase were used to reverse-transcribe TCRbeta-specific cDNA from roughly 500 ng total RNA. The TCRbeta libraries were prepared through three rounds of nested multiplex PCR following a slightly modified ARM-PCR procedure. Each of the first two PCR rounds ran for approximately 9 cycles and used multiplex TRBV1-TRBV30 forward primers together with a Cbeta reverse primer. A final 25-cycle PCR with Deep VentR polymerase added sample barcodes and Illumina adapters. Before sequencing, amplicons between 200 and 500 bp were purified from gel using a QIAquick gel extraction kit. The TCRbeta amplicons were sequenced with 250-bp paired-end reads on an Illumina HiSeq 2500. Turning to the authors' computational methods: Trimmomatic v0.33 was used to quality-trim the reads, and FLASH v1.2.11 was used to merge paired reads so that full CDR3 sequences could be recovered. V, D and J germline segments were assigned to the rearranged TCRbeta sequences by MiGEC v1.2.1b. VDJtools v1.0.0 computed clonotype statistics and Shannon-Wiener diversity indices. To cut down on sampling bias, every analysis after diversity analysis relied on just the 250 most abundant clonotypes from each sample. The public reads were quality trimmed at Q25 with fastp and then assembled into clones with MiXCR by TCRdb, keeping productive beta chains. Rows with one shared CDR3 protein collapse into an entry with the most common genes and DNA. The V and J calls, along with clone size, are taken from TCRdb and not from the paper's own processing. This sample lists roughly 20,000 distinct CDR3 sequences; roughly three quarters were detected once. The ten largest clones represent approximately 41% of the sample.

The sequenced sample was liver tumor tissue from sampling region 1. The meaning of the sample's cell subset or site label: tumor region T1, superior pole. In this chain, TRBV29-1 is recombined with TRBJ2-3; the junction holds 7 bases that match TRBD2. The source is a man aged 40-49 years with primary liver carcinoma and hepatitis B virus infection. For the CDR3, the sequence is CSAGRETIIDTQYF. The DNA sequence is as follows: TGCAGCGCCGGGCGGGAGACAATCATAGATACGCAGTATTTT.